These 28 T cell receptor beta chains came from one sample sequenced in a study of PD-1 blockade in classical Hodgkin lymphoma. Every patient had relapsed following autologous stem cell transplantation, and cohorts differed in brentuximab vedotin exposure. Some clones are missing from TCRdb's copy, which holds only in-frame ones; the method was immunoSEQ multiplex PCR. The sample records about 22,000 clones, roughly 80% being singletons. The starting material was peripheral blood mononuclear cells (PBMCs), obtained before the second cycle of nivolumab. Receptors originate from a human donor with classical Hodgkin lymphoma.

The rearrangement links TRBV7-8 to TRBJ1-1; possible D gene TRBD1, 6 bases. The CDR3 runs 14 residues. CDR1 and CDR2 (germline): SGHVS, FQNEAQ. Between the trimmed V and J ends, which lost 6 bases and 0 bases, there was a span of 11 bases. As DNA, the CDR3 is TGTGCCAGCAGTCGTACAGGGCTGAACACTGAAGCTTTCTTT. It is translated as CASSRTGLNTEAFF.

A few counts support this clone. The chain couples TRBV2 to TRBJ2-2; no definite D call. Looked up from germline, CDR1 is SNHLY and CDR2 is FYNNEI. V gave up 7 bases and J gave up 5 bases, with 5 bases separating them. The CDR3 is 11 residues long. DNA of the CDR3: TGTGCCAGCAAAGGAACCGGGGAGCTGTTTTTT. It specifies CASKGTGELFF.

The J gene is TRBJ2-2, the V gene TRBV7-9; D ambiguous. CDR3 length equals 16 residues. From germline, CDR1 is SEHNR and CDR2 FQNEAQ (reference sequence). The V and J ends lost 2 bases and 0 bases respectively, with 10 bases between them. In DNA, the CDR3 is TGTGCCAGCAGCTTATCCAGATTGACGAACACCGGGGAGCTGTTTTTT. The encoded protein is CASSLSRLTNTGELFF.

This clone is medium-sized within its sample. The chain carries TRBV20-1 and TRBJ1-2, with no clear D. Germline CDR1 DFQATT, CDR2 SNEGSKA (reference sequence). V was clipped by 4 bases and J by 14 bases, with 11 bases between them. The CDR3 loop spans 9 amino acids. CDR3: CSAINAGTF. The DNA of the CDR3 is TGCAGTGCTATCAATGCTGGAACCTTC.

This clone was seen once. The genes are TRBV15 and TRBJ2-3, with D perhaps matching TRBD1 (5 bases). The CDR3 is made up of 13 amino acids. Germline CDR1 reads LNHNV; CDR2 reads YYDKDF (reference sequence). Trimming stripped 5 bases from V and 0 bases from J, with 6 bases between. The DNA of the CDR3 is TGTGCCACCAGCGCAGGGAGCACAGATACGCAGTATTTT. As protein: CATSAGSTDTQYF.

The rearrangement joins TRBV7-9 to TRBJ1-3; the match to TRBD1 covers 7 bases. After removal of 9 bases from V and 2 bases from J, the junction contained 1 base not matched to a gene. CDR1 and CDR2 (germline): SEHNR, FQNEAQ (reference sequence). There are 12 residues in the CDR3. The CDR3 protein is CASTGAGNTIYF. For the CDR3, the DNA is TGTGCCAGTACAGGGGCTGGAAACACCATATATTTT.

This clone was seen only once. V gene TRBV27 combines with J gene TRBJ2-7; 7 bases map to TRBD2. V dropped 5 bases and J dropped 0; count of bases not matched to a gene: 10. CDR1 and CDR2 (germline): MNHEY, SMNVEV (reference sequence). CDR3 length: 16 residues. The CDR3 sequence: CASSQTGGTISYEQYF. DNA of the CDR3: TGTGCCAGCAGTCAGACGGGGGGAACAATCTCCTACGAGCAGTACTTC.

This clone was observed once. The chain links TRBV4-2 to TRBJ2-3; D is undetermined. In germline, CDR1 is LGHNA, CDR2 YNFKEQ. V lost 0 bases and J 0 bases, leaving 7 bases between the germline ends. The CDR3 loop spans 15 amino acids. The CDR3 is CASSQELTSTDTQYF. In DNA form, the CDR3 reads TGTGCCAGCAGCCAAGAGCTTACTAGCACAGATACGCAGTATTTT.

This chain uses TRBV6-1 with TRBJ2-7; 15 bases align to TRBD2. With 7 bases clipped from V and 4 bases from J, the junction kept 5 bases outside the gene matches. There are 15 residues in the CDR3. The germline gives CDR1 MNHNS, CDR2 SASEGT. The CDR3 DNA sequence: TGTGCCAGCACCCGGGGACTAGCGGGAGGATACGAGCAGTACTTC. Protein sequence: CASTRGLAGGYEQYF.

The chain's CDR3 is CASSQHTGTATTNEQFF. The CDR3 region has the DNA TGTGCCAGCAGCCAACACACCGGGACAGCCACTACGAATGAGCAGTTCTTC. The chain carries TRBV16 and TRBJ2-1, with TRBD1 identical over 7 bases. The CDR3 runs 17 residues. The ends lost 2 bases at V and 7 bases at J; junction bases unmatched: 14. Germline-derived CDR1 and CDR2 are KGHSY and FQNENV. The complete variable domain, with remaining parts taken from reference TRBV16 and TRBJ2-1, reads GEEVAQTPKHLVRGEGQKAKLYCAPIKGHSYVFWYQQVLKNEFKFLISFQNENVFDETGMPKERFSAKCLPNSPCSLEIQATKLEDSAVYFCASSQHTGTATTNEQFFGPGTRLTVL.

The chain has TRBV9 and TRBJ1-2; maybe TRBD1 (6 bases). Per germline, CDR1 SGDLS and CDR2 YYNGEE. This CDR3 is built from 15 residues. The ends were cut back, 1 base at V and 0 bases at J, with 10 bases in the middle. CDR3 loop: CASSVLDSPNYGYTF. The CDR3 DNA reads as TGTGCCAGCAGCGTACTGGACAGCCCTAACTATGGCTACACCTTC. Supplemented by reference TRBV9 and TRBJ1-2, the full variable domain reads DSGVTQTPKHLITATGQRVTLRCSPRSGDLSVYWYQQSLDQGLQFLIQYYNGEERAKGNILERFSAQQFPDLHSELNLSSLELGDSALYFCASSVLDSPNYGYTFGSGTRLTVV.

This clone was counted between two and nine times. Compared with germline, one end of the junction differs, possibly owing to a read error. This chain uses TRBV6-5 with TRBJ2-7; TRBD2 is a possible D gene (5 bases). The CDR3 length is 14 residues. Germline values: CDR1 MNHEY, CDR2 SVGAGI. The CDR3 sequence: CASSYSPGIRPWDF. DNA for the CDR3: TGTGCCAGCAGTTACTCCCCGGGAATCCGTCCGTGGGACTTC.

The chain has TRBV30 and TRBJ2-7; 8 bases agree with TRBD1. Germline CDR1 GTSNPN, CDR2 SVGIG (reference sequence). The V gene end was trimmed by 2 bases and the J gene end by 6 bases; junction bases not matched to a gene: 0. The CDR3 runs to 11 residues. The CDR3 sequence: CAWSQGAEQYF. CDR3 DNA: TGTGCCTGGAGTCAGGGGGCCGAGCAGTACTTC.

This rearrangement joins TRBV11-2 to TRBJ2-3; TRBD2 aligns across 8 bases. Germline-derived CDR1 and CDR2 are SGHAT and FQNNGV. The V segment lost 3 bases and the J segment 4 bases; nucleotides outside the gene matches: 6. The CDR3 consists of 15 residues. The CDR3 here is CASSFRSGSADTQYF. In DNA, the CDR3 is TGTGCCAGCAGCTTCAGAAGCGGGAGCGCAGATACGCAGTATTTT. The variable domain in full, completed from reference TRBV11-2 and TRBJ2-3, reads EAGVAQSPRYKIIEKRQSVAFWCNPISGHATLYWYQQILGQGPKLLIQFQNNGVVDDSQLPKDRFSAERLKGVDSTLKIQPAKLEDSAVYLCASSFRSGSADTQYFGPGTRLTVL.

V and J are TRBV4-2 and TRBJ1-4; 12 positions agree with TRBD1. This CDR3 is 14 amino acids long. The germline gives CDR1 LGHNA, CDR2 YNFKEQ. V trimming: 3 bases; J trimming: 14 bases; junction bases outside the gene matches: 7. The CDR3 loop is CASSQGTGGLNLFF. CDR3 DNA sequence: TGTGCCAGCAGCCAGGGGACAGGGGGCCTTAATCTGTTTTTT.

The chain employs TRBV6-5 and TRBJ2-2; tentatively, D is TRBD2 (5 bases). V was clipped by 8 bases and J by 6 bases, with 16 bases between them. Germline CDR1 MNHEY, CDR2 SVGAGI. This CDR3 has 14 amino acids. CDR3 sequence (DNA): TGTGCCAGCTCGGGGATTACGGGTCCCGGGGAGCTGTTTTTT. Translated, it gives CASSGITGPGELFF.

The chain carries TRBV7-8 and TRBJ2-3, with 12 bases lining up with TRBD2. This CDR3 has 16 amino acids. With V trimmed by 3 bases and J by 6 bases, 7 bases remained unmatched. The germline V gene has CDR1 SGHVS and CDR2 FQNEAQ. The CDR3 bases are TGTGCCAGCAGCTTGGCGGGACTAGCGGGTAGGGATACGCAGTATTTT. Protein: CASSLAGLAGRDTQYF. The full variable domain, rest sourced from reference TRBV7-8 and TRBJ2-3, is GAGVSQSPRYKVAKRGQDVALRCDPISGHVSLFWYQQALGQGPEFLTYFQNEAQLDKSGLPSDRFFAERPEGSVSTLKIQRTQQEDSAVYLCASSLAGLAGRDTQYFGPGTRLTVL.

This chain uses TRBV28 with TRBJ2-1; TRBD1 is a possible D gene (6 bases). The germline V gene encodes CDR1 MDHEN and CDR2 SYDVKM. There are 12 residues in the CDR3. Trimming removed 2 bases from V and 10 bases from J, with 9 bases in between. The CDR3 sequence is CASSLVRGEQFF. The CDR3 DNA reads as TGTGCCAGCAGTTTAGTTAGGGGGGAGCAGTTCTTC.

The rearrangement links TRBV7-9 to TRBJ2-6, with 9 bases that match TRBD1. Germline CDR1 reads SEHNR; CDR2 reads FQNEAQ (reference sequence). The CDR3 sequence is 16 residues long. Losses at the gene ends were 6 bases for V and 3 bases for J; bases not matched to a gene: 6. CDR3 DNA: TGTGCCAGCAGTTTGACAGGGGGGATTGGGGCCAACGTCCTGACTTTC. It codes for CASSLTGGIGANVLTF.

The CDR3 nucleotides are TGTGCCAGCAGCTTGGTCGGGAGCGCGGGCGAGCAGTACTTC. This encodes CASSLVGSAGEQYF. The chain recombines TRBV5-8 with TRBJ2-7, with TRBD2 as a possible D gene (6 bases). The germline V gene has CDR1 SGHTS and CDR2 YDEGEE. This CDR3 region has 14 residues. V lost 0 bases and J lost 6, with 13 bases in between.

This chain joins TRBV25-1 and TRBJ2-5; 7 positions agree with TRBD1. The junction had 3 bases not matched to a gene; V was cut back by 0 bases and J by 2 bases. The CDR3 sequence is 15 residues long. Per the germline V gene, CDR1 is MGHDK and CDR2 is SYGVNS. CDR3 residues: CASSEYTRGQETQYF. For the CDR3, the DNA is TGTGCCAGCAGTGAATATACCAGGGGGCAAGAGACCCAGTACTTC.

The V call is TRBV4-2, the J call TRBJ2-3; possible D gene TRBD2, 5 bases. Looked up from germline, CDR1 is LGHNA and CDR2 is YNFKEQ. The CDR3 extends over 15 amino acids. V lost 0 bases and J 0 bases, leaving 7 bases between the germline ends. The CDR3 region is CASSQDWTSTDTQYF. For the CDR3, the DNA is TGTGCCAGCAGCCAAGATTGGACTAGCACAGATACGCAGTATTTT.

V is TRBV29-1 and J is TRBJ1-2; 10 bases are shared with TRBD1. The CDR3 length is 12 residues. J lost 6 bases, V lost 7 bases, and 5 bases had no gene match. The germline CDR1 and CDR2 sequences are SQVTM and ANQGSEA. For the CDR3, the DNA is TGCAGCGCCCGGACAGGGGGGGATGGCTACACCTTC. The encoded protein is CSARTGGDGYTF.

The chain employs TRBV5-4 and TRBJ2-5, with 7 positions matching TRBD1. This CDR3 is built from 14 residues. J was trimmed by 4 bases and V by 1 base; bases with no gene match: 4. Germline V gene data show CDR1 as SGHNT and CDR2 as YYREEE (reference sequence). The CDR3 loop reads CASSLRGGGETQYF. Here the CDR3 DNA reads TGTGCCAGCAGCTTGCGAGGGGGCGGAGAGACCCAGTACTTC. The whole variable domain, filled in from reference TRBV5-4 and TRBJ2-5, reads ETGVTQSPTHLIKTRGQQVTLRCSSQSGHNTVSWYQQALGQGPQFIFQYYREEENGRGNFPPRFSGLQFPNYSSELNVNALELDDSALYLCASSLRGGGETQYFGPGTRLLVL.

The chain joins TRBV5-1 to TRBJ2-3, with D possibly being TRBD1 (6 bases). The V end was cut by 5 bases, the J end by 0 bases, with 7 bases between. This CDR3 spans 13 amino acids. The germline CDR1 and CDR2 sequences are SGHRS and YFSETQ. CDR3 protein: CASRRGSTDTQYF. For the CDR3, the DNA is TGCGCCAGCAGAAGGGGGAGCACAGATACGCAGTATTTT. Full variable domain (remainder filled in from reference TRBV5-1 and TRBJ2-3): KAGVTQTPRYLIKTRGQQVTLSCSPISGHRSVSWYQQTPGQGLQFLFEYFSETQRNKGNFPGRFSGRQFSNSRSEMNVSTLELGDSALYLCASRRGSTDTQYFGPGTRLTVL.

In its sample, this clone was seen once. This chain links TRBV6-1 with TRBJ2-7, with unresolved D. Germline CDR1 MNHNS, CDR2 SASEGT. This CDR3 is 13 amino acids long. V was pared by 7 bases and J by 6 bases, with 16 bases between. CDR3 DNA sequence: TGTGCCAGCAACATCGTGGCCGCGGCCGAGCAGTACTTC. Encoded protein: CASNIVAAAEQYF.

V usage is TRBV6-1 and J usage is TRBJ2-7; D ambiguous. Trimming removed 7 bases from V and 4 bases from J, with 20 bases in between. Germline loops: CDR1 MNHNS, CDR2 SASEGT. The CDR3 length is 15 residues. CDR3 nucleotide sequence: TGTGCCAGCACCATCCCGCTCCCAAATTCTTACGAGCAGTACTTC. Translating it yields CASTIPLPNSYEQYF.

J is TRBJ2-5 and V is TRBV5-1; D might be TRBD2 (6 bases). CDR3 length: 13 residues. Trimming cost V 5 bases and J 5 bases, with 13 bases left between them. Germline V CDR1 and CDR2: SGHRS, YFSETQ. The CDR3 nucleotides read TGCGCCAGCAGTTTCGGGAGCAGGGAGACCCAGTACTTC. Protein: CASSFGSRETQYF. Together with reference TRBV5-1 and TRBJ2-5, the CDR3 gives the full variable domain: KAGVTQTPRYLIKTRGQQVTLSCSPISGHRSVSWYQQTPGQGLQFLFEYFSETQRNKGNFPGRFSGRQFSNSRSEMNVSTLELGDSALYLCASSFGSRETQYFGPGTRLLVL.